This entry describes one T cell receptor (beta chain). Its antigen is still unknown. These data originate in a study of T cell responses to AZD1222 COVID-19 vaccine. Study-wide points: The study found vaccine-associated CD4 TCRs spanning spike, dominant at 160-218 and 743-854. The sample set comprised mostly white British donors with more females, and clonal diversity was possibly underestimated. Receipt of two AZD1222 doses was followed by a rise in Spike-specific TCR breadth and depth. Seropositive at baseline were only a handful of AZD1222 recipients.

Method: immunoSEQ multiplex PCR; TCRdb's copy keeps in-frame clones and lacks some. Of some 130,000 clones listed, about nine tenths are singletons. The V gene's germline CDR1 is MNHEY and CDR2 SVGAGI. V gave up 8 bases and J gave up 3 bases; unmatched junction bases: 6. This CDR3 spans 15 amino acids. The source material was peripheral blood, sampled 28 days after the second AZD1222 dose. The clonotype comes from an adult who received the AZD1222 COVID-19 vaccine. The rearrangement uses TRBV6-5 and TRBJ2-1; TRBD2 matches at 11 bases. The CDR3 spells CASGGTSGIYNEQFF. The DNA for the CDR3 is TGTGCCAGCGGGGGGACTAGCGGTATCTACAATGAGCAGTTCTTC.